This TCR beta chain derives from a study of T cell responses to AZD1222 COVID-19 vaccine. The germline CDR1 and CDR2 sequences are LNHNV and YYDKDF (reference sequence). The V and J ends lost 1 base and 4 bases respectively, with 11 bases between them. This CDR3 contains 15 residues. Study outcomes and limitations: Spike-specific TCR depth and breadth grew after two AZD1222 doses.

A word on this clone: Its antigen remains unidentified.

Profiling relied on immunoSEQ multiplex PCR, and the TCRdb table lists in-frame clones only, not all of them. This table holds about 140,000 clones, 90% to 95% found once. The sample here was peripheral blood, taken after recovery from COVID-19. The receptor was isolated from an adult who had recovered from COVID-19. The chain employs TRBV15 and TRBJ1-3; D gene uncertain. CDR3 nucleotide sequence: TGTGCCACCAGCAGAGTATCCGGGATGGGAAACACCATATATTTT. It is translated as CATSRVSGMGNTIYF.